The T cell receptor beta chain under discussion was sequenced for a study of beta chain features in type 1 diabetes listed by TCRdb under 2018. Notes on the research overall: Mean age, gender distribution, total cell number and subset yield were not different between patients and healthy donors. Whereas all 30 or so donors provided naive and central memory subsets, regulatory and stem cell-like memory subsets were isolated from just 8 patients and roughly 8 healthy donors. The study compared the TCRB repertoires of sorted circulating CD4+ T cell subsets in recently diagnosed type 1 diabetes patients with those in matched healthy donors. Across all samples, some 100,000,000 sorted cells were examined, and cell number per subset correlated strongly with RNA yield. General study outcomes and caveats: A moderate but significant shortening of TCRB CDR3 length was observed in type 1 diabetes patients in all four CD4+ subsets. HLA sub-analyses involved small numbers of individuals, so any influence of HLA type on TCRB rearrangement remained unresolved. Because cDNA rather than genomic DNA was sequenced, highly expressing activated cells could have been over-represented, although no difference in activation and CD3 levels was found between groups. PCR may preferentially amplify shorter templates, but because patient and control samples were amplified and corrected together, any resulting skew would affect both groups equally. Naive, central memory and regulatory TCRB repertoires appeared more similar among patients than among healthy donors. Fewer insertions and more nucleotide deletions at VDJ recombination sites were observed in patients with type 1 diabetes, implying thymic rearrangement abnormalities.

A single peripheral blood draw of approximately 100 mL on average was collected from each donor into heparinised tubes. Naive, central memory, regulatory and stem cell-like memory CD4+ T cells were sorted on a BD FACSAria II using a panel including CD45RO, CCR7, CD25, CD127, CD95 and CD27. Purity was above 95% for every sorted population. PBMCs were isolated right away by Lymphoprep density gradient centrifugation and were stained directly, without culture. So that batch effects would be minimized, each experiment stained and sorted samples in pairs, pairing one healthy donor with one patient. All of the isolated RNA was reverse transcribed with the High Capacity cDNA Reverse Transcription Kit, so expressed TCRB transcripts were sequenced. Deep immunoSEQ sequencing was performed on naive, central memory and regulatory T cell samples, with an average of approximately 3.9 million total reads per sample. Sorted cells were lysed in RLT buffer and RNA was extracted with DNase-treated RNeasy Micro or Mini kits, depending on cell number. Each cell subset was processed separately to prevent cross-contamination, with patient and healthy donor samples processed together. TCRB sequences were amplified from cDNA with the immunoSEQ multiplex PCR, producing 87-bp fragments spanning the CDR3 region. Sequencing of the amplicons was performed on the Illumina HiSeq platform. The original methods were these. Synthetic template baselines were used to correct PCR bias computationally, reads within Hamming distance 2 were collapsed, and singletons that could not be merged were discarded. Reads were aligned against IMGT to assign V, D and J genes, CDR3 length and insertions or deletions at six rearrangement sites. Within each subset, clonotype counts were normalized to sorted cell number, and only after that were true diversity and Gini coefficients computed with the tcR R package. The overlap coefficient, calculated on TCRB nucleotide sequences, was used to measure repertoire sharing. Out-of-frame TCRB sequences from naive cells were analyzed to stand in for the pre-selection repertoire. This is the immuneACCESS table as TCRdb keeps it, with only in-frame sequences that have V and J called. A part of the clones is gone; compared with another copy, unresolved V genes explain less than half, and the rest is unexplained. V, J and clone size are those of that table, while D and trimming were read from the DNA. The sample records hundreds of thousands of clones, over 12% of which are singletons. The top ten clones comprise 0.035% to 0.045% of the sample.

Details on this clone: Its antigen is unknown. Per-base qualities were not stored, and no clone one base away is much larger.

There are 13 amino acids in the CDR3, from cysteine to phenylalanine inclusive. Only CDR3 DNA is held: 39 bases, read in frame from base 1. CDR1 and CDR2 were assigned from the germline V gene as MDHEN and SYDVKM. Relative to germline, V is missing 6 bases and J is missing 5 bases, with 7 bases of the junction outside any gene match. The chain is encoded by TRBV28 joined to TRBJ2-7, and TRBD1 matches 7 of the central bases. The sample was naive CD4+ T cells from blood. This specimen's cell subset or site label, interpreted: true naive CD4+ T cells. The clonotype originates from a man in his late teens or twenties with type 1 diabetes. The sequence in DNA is TGTGCCAGCAGCCTGACAGGGCTGAACGAGCAGTACTTC. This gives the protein CASSLTGLNEQYF.